These 32 T cell receptor beta chains came from one sample sequenced in a study of shared clonotypes between healthy human individuals. Profiled with immunoSEQ multiplex PCR; TCRdb holds only in-frame clones, not every one. The profile covers roughly 2.4 million clones, with almost 96% appearing a single time and more than 0.1% taken by the ten largest. Sequenced: naive CD4+ T cells sorted from blood. Stated subset: CD45RA+ positively selected. These receptors came from a man aged 18 to 30 in good health.

The V and J genes are TRBV6-6 and TRBJ1-5; possible D gene TRBD1, 5 bases. Trimming removed 4 bases from V and 2 bases from J, with 12 bases in between. The CDR3 extends over 15 amino acids. Looked up from germline, CDR1 is MNHNY and CDR2 is SVGAGI (reference sequence). The CDR3 loop is CASSSGGSGNQPQHF. The CDR3 DNA reads as TGTGCCAGCAGTTCGGGGGGATCCGGCAATCAGCCCCAGCATTTT.

The gene calls are TRBV5-5 and TRBJ2-5, with D unresolved. V lost 4 bases and J 0 bases, leaving 7 bases between the germline ends. The CDR3 loop spans 13 amino acids. Per the germline V gene, CDR1 is SGHKS and CDR2 is YYEKEE (reference sequence). The CDR3 region is CASSRSYQETQYF. The CDR3 nucleotides are TGTGCCAGCAGCAGGTCGTACCAAGAGACCCAGTACTTC.

The V and J genes are TRBV10-3 and TRBJ2-7, with 8 bases that match TRBD2. J lost 4 bases, V lost 0 bases, and 5 bases had no gene match. Germline V gene lookup returns CDR1 ENHRY and CDR2 SYGVKD. The CDR3 runs 15 residues. The CDR3 coding sequence is TGTGCCATCAGTGAGTCGGCTAGCGGGTGGTACGAGCAGTACTTC. Translating gives CAISESASGWYEQYF.

This clone is a singleton in its sample. Different DNA sequences within this sample yield the same CDR3. The V and J genes are TRBV30 and TRBJ1-3; maybe TRBD1 (5 bases). The CDR3 totals 15 residues. CDR1 and CDR2 (germline): GTSNPN, SVGIG (reference sequence). The V end lost 3 bases, the J end lost 0 bases, and 12 bases lay between the germline ends. The CDR3 reads CAWSSDGHSGNTIYF. CDR3 bases: TGTGCCTGGAGCTCGGACGGACACTCTGGAAACACCATATATTTT.

The gene calls are TRBV6-1 and TRBJ1-4, with D maybe TRBD1 (5 bases). Germline V CDR1 and CDR2: MNHNS, SASEGT. The germline V and J ends were trimmed by 6 bases and 4 bases, with 9 bases remaining between them. The CDR3 extends over 13 amino acids. In DNA, the CDR3 is TGTGCCAGCAGCAGGGATTTTAATGAAAAACTGTTTTTT. Translating it yields CASSRDFNEKLFF.

This CDR3 is CASSQILAKNNNEQFF. In nucleotides, the CDR3 is TGTGCCAGCAGTCAGATACTAGCTAAAAATAACAATGAGCAGTTCTTC. This rearrangement joins TRBV27 to TRBJ2-1, with D maybe TRBD2 (6 bases). Per germline, CDR1 MNHEY and CDR2 SMNVEV (reference sequence). This CDR3 spans 16 amino acids. Trimming removed 5 bases from V and 5 bases from J, with 19 bases in between.

This chain joins TRBV4-1 and TRBJ2-1, with 8 bases identical to TRBD2. Germline V gene data show CDR1 as MGHRA and CDR2 as YSYEKL. CDR3 size: 15 residues. The ends lost 5 bases at V and 5 bases at J; junction bases unmatched: 8. The CDR3 reads CASSTLAANHNEQFF. The CDR3 bases are TGCGCCAGCAGCACACTAGCGGCAAATCACAATGAGCAGTTCTTC.

The chain carries TRBV2 and TRBJ2-7; the D is unclear. Trimming shortened V by 4 bases and J by 0 bases, and 7 bases separated the two germline ends. This CDR3 is built from 13 residues. Germline CDR1 SNHLY, CDR2 FYNNEI. Written as DNA, the CDR3 is TGTGCCAGCAGTGGGCAGAGCTCCTACGAGCAGTACTTC. Amino acids: CASSGQSSYEQYF.

The chain joins TRBV29-1 to TRBJ2-1; 9 bases map to TRBD1. CDR1 SQVTM and CDR2 ANQGSEA come from the germline V gene. The CDR3 has 13 residues. The V segment lost 7 bases and the J segment 6 bases; nucleotides outside the gene matches: 7. The CDR3 DNA follows: TGCAGCGGCAACAGGGGGCTCGGCAATGAGCAGTTCTTC. Encoded protein: CSGNRGLGNEQFF.

The chain links TRBV11-2 to TRBJ1-1; 7 nucleotides line up with TRBD1. CDR3 size: 14 residues. Trimming at V came to 5 bases and at J to 4 bases, leaving 7 bases not matched to a gene. CDR1 SGHAT and CDR2 FQNNGV come from the germline V gene. CDR3 DNA sequence: TGTGCCAGCAGCGTCGGGACAGACGCCACTGAAGCTTTCTTT. Amino acids: CASSVGTDATEAFF.

This sequence joins TRBV30 and TRBJ1-4; D remains ambiguous. CDR3 length: 14 residues. From germline, CDR1 is GTSNPN and CDR2 SVGIG (reference sequence). Trimming took 0 bases from V and 7 from J, leaving 12 bases between them. For the CDR3, the DNA is TGTGCCTGGAGTGTGGGCTCATCGGGTGAAAAACTGTTTTTT. Its protein product is CAWSVGSSGEKLFF.

As to this clone: The same CDR3 can be traced to other DNA sequences in this sample. V is TRBV28 and J is TRBJ2-7; TRBD1 matches 11 bases. Per the germline V gene, CDR1 is MDHEN and CDR2 is SYDVKM. The CDR3 loop spans 15 amino acids. V trimming: 6 bases; J trimming: 0 bases; junction bases outside the gene matches: 4. CDR3 residues: CASSLGTGGSYEQYF. CDR3 sequence (DNA): TGTGCCAGCAGCCTTGGGACAGGGGGCTCCTACGAGCAGTACTTC.

The gene calls are TRBV7-9 and TRBJ2-7; 7 bases match TRBD1. The CDR3 covers 14 residues. CDR1 SEHNR and CDR2 FQNEAQ come from the germline V gene (reference sequence). Losses at the gene ends were 5 bases for V and 3 bases for J; bases not matched to a gene: 7. CDR3 residues: CASSLSQGFYEQYF. DNA for the CDR3: TGTGCCAGCAGCCTATCACAGGGGTTCTACGAGCAGTACTTC.

V and J are TRBV7-6 and TRBJ2-7, with 7 bases lining up with TRBD2. The CDR3 runs 14 residues. CDR1 and CDR2 (germline): SGHVS, FNYEAQ. Trimming removed 1 base from V and 3 bases from J; junction bases left unmatched: 3. CDR3 loop: CASSLGTSFYEQYF. The CDR3 DNA sequence: TGTGCCAGCAGCTTAGGGACTAGTTTCTACGAGCAGTACTTC.

J is TRBJ1-1 and V is TRBV13; D is perhaps TRBD1 (5 bases). Trimming left V 5 bases short and J 7 bases short, with 17 bases between. CDR3 size: 14 residues. Germline V gene data show CDR1 as PRHDT and CDR2 as FYEKMQ (reference sequence). The CDR3 is CASSRDSRWDEAFF. Here the CDR3 DNA reads TGTGCCAGCAGCCGGGACTCGCGGTGGGATGAAGCTTTCTTT.

The V gene is TRBV19, the J gene TRBJ2-7, with TRBD1 identical over 9 bases. V was pared by 6 bases and J by 3 bases, with 0 bases of the junction left unmatched. The CDR3 runs 12 residues. Looked up from germline, CDR1 is LNHDA and CDR2 is SQIVND (reference sequence). The CDR3 DNA reads as TGTGCCAGTAGGGGACAGGGCTACGAGCAGTACTTC. Protein sequence: CASRGQGYEQYF.

J is TRBJ2-7 and V is TRBV6-1; 7 bases fit TRBD2. The CDR3 loop spans 18 amino acids. V shed 4 bases, J shed 5 bases, and the junction held 20 bases outside the gene matches. The germline V gene encodes CDR1 MNHNS and CDR2 SASEGT. The CDR3, as DNA: TGTGCCAGCAGTGTAAAGAGACTAGCAATCAGCGAGGGGAACGAGCAGTACTTC. This sequence encodes CASSVKRLAISEGNEQYF.

The chain joins TRBV7-9 to TRBJ1-3; D perhaps matches TRBD1 (5 bases). Germline CDR1 is SEHNR and CDR2 is FQNEAQ (reference sequence). Trimming shortened V by 5 bases and J by 0 bases, and 11 bases separated the two germline ends. The CDR3 sequence is 15 residues long. This chain's CDR3 is CASSPTATSGNTIYF. The DNA of the CDR3 is TGTGCCAGCAGCCCGACAGCGACCTCTGGAAACACCATATATTTT.

CDR3 loop: CASSQVSRDLNEKLFF. The CDR3 DNA reads as TGTGCCAGCAGCCAAGTATCCCGCGACCTTAATGAAAAACTGTTTTTT. This chain links TRBV4-2 with TRBJ1-4, with unresolved D. This CDR3 comprises 16 residues. Per the germline V gene, CDR1 is LGHNA and CDR2 is YNFKEQ. Trimming cost V 1 base and J 4 bases, with 13 bases left between them.

Remarks on this clone: The sample has other DNA sequences that encode this CDR3 too. The rearrangement joins TRBV7-2 to TRBJ2-7; D is perhaps TRBD2 (7 bases). Germline loops: CDR1 SGHTA, CDR2 FQGNSA. The length of the CDR3 is 14 residues. V dropped 5 bases and J dropped 2 bases, with 13 bases sitting between them. This chain's CDR3 is CASSLNGGPYEQYF. The DNA of the CDR3 is TGTGCCAGCAGCCTTAACGGGGGGCCCTACGAGCAGTACTTC.

The chain combines TRBV5-1 with TRBJ2-5; TRBD2 might be the D (5 bases). The CDR3 is 13 amino acids. Trimming cost V 4 bases and J 5 bases, with 12 bases left between them. The V gene's germline CDR1 is SGHRS and CDR2 YFSETQ. Here the CDR3 reads CASSLPGSETQYF. In nucleotides, the CDR3 is TGCGCCAGCAGCCTCCCGGGGAGCGAGACCCAGTACTTC.

V is TRBV6-6 and J is TRBJ2-7; D possibly corresponds to TRBD1 (5 bases). V was clipped by 3 bases and J by 2 bases, with 14 bases between them. The length of the CDR3 is 15 residues. Looked up from germline, CDR1 is MNHNY and CDR2 is SVGAGI (reference sequence). The CDR3 bases are TGTGCCAGCAGTTATCCCTCAGGGATTACCTACGAGCAGTACTTC. This encodes CASSYPSGITYEQYF.

V usage is TRBV13 and J usage is TRBJ1-1; TRBD1 agrees at 9 bases. V shed 5 bases, J shed 0 bases, and the junction held 10 bases outside the gene matches. The germline V gene encodes CDR1 PRHDT and CDR2 FYEKMQ (reference sequence). This CDR3 has 17 amino acids. This chain's CDR3 is CASSRPRTGAMNTEAFF. CDR3 nucleotides: TGTGCCAGCAGCAGACCTCGGACAGGGGCGATGAACACTGAAGCTTTCTTT.

The chain links TRBV18 to TRBJ2-1; D is possibly TRBD2 (5 bases). Per germline, CDR1 KGHSH and CDR2 LQKENI. This CDR3 has 16 residues. Trimming took off 6 bases at V and 4 bases at J, with 19 bases between the two ends. CDR3 bases: TGTGCCAGCTCCATTGAAGGGAGTGCTACTTACAATGAGCAGTTCTTC. This codes for CASSIEGSATYNEQFF.

In its sample, this clone was seen once. The V call is TRBV15, the J call TRBJ2-6; D remains ambiguous. The germline CDR1 and CDR2 sequences are LNHNV and YYDKDF (reference sequence). CDR3 length: 17 residues. The ends were cut back, 3 bases at V and 0 bases at J, with 12 bases in the middle. The CDR3 bases are TGTGCCACCAGCAGGGACCGGCAGAGCTCTGGGGCCAACGTCCTGACTTTC. This codes for CATSRDRQSSGANVLTF.

The rearrangement uses TRBV2 and TRBJ2-7; D possibly corresponds to TRBD1 (6 bases). The germline V and J ends were trimmed by 6 bases and 6 bases, with 12 bases remaining between them. The germline CDR1 and CDR2 sequences are SNHLY and FYNNEI. This CDR3 region has 12 residues. CDR3 sequence: CASRQDSREQYF. CDR3 in DNA: TGTGCCAGCAGGCAGGACAGTCGCGAGCAGTACTTC. The full variable domain, completed using reference TRBV2 and TRBJ2-7, is EPEVTQTPSHQVTQMGQEVILRCVPISNHLYFYWYRQILGQKVEFLVSFYNNEISEKSEIFDDQFSVERPDGSNFTLKIRSTKLEDSAMYFCASRQDSREQYFGPGTRLTVT.

The rearrangement joins TRBV6-5 to TRBJ2-2, with D possibly TRBD2 on 5 matching bases. The CDR3 runs 14 residues. Germline V gene lookup returns CDR1 MNHEY and CDR2 SVGAGI. Trimming removed 6 bases at V and 3 bases at J, with 11 bases between. The CDR3 spells CASRPGSYTGELFF. CDR3 nucleotides: TGTGCCAGCAGACCGGGAAGCTACACCGGGGAGCTGTTTTTT.

The CDR3 sequence is CASSVRTGPYNEQFF. The CDR3, as DNA: TGTGCCAGCAGTGTCCGGACAGGGCCCTACAATGAGCAGTTCTTC. The chain carries TRBV2 and TRBJ2-1; 8 nucleotides align to TRBD1. The CDR3 has 15 residues. Germline V gene data show CDR1 as SNHLY and CDR2 as FYNNEI. V gave up 4 bases and J gave up 2 bases; unmatched junction bases: 4.

V usage is TRBV5-1 and J usage is TRBJ2-6; D could derive from TRBD1 or TRBD2 (6 bases each). CDR1 is SGHRS and CDR2 is YFSETQ in the germline V gene. Trimming removed 4 bases from V and 8 bases from J, with 19 bases in between. The CDR3 covers 16 residues. The CDR3: CASSLGASDPSNVLTF. DNA of the CDR3: TGCGCCAGCAGCCTGGGGGCTAGCGACCCATCCAACGTCCTGACTTTC.

CDR3 amino acids: CAISESRGVGKNIQYF. In DNA form, the CDR3 reads TGTGCCATCAGTGAGTCTAGGGGAGTGGGCAAAAACATTCAGTACTTC. The chain is built from TRBV10-3 and TRBJ2-4, with D perhaps matching TRBD1 or TRBD2 (5 bases each). The CDR3 length is 16 residues. With 0 bases removed from V and 3 bases from J, the gap between germline ends came to 12 bases. Germline CDR1 reads ENHRY; CDR2 reads SYGVKD.

V is TRBV19 and J is TRBJ2-7; 7 bases are shared with TRBD1. CDR1 and CDR2 (germline): LNHDA, SQIVND (reference sequence). There are 15 residues in the CDR3. The V segment lost 5 bases and the J segment 6 bases; nucleotides outside the gene matches: 13. The CDR3 region is CASSAGDRQVGEQYF. DNA for the CDR3: TGTGCCAGTAGTGCAGGGGACAGACAAGTAGGCGAGCAGTACTTC. The whole variable domain, filled in from reference TRBV19 and TRBJ2-7, reads DGGITQSPKYLFRKEGQNVTLSCEQNLNHDAMYWYRQDPGQGLRLIYYSQIVNDFQKGDIAEGYSVSREKKESFPLTVTSAQKNPTAFYLCASSAGDRQVGEQYFGPGTRLTVT.

The J gene is TRBJ2-7, the V gene TRBV6-1; 7 bases are a match to TRBD2. The CDR3 runs 15 residues. Germline trimming cut 3 bases from V and 2 bases from J; bases unmatched to any gene: 7. Germline values: CDR1 MNHNS, CDR2 SASEGT. The CDR3 loop is CASSDGGVGAYEQYF. The CDR3 DNA follows: TGTGCCAGCAGTGATGGGGGGGTTGGGGCCTACGAGCAGTACTTC.